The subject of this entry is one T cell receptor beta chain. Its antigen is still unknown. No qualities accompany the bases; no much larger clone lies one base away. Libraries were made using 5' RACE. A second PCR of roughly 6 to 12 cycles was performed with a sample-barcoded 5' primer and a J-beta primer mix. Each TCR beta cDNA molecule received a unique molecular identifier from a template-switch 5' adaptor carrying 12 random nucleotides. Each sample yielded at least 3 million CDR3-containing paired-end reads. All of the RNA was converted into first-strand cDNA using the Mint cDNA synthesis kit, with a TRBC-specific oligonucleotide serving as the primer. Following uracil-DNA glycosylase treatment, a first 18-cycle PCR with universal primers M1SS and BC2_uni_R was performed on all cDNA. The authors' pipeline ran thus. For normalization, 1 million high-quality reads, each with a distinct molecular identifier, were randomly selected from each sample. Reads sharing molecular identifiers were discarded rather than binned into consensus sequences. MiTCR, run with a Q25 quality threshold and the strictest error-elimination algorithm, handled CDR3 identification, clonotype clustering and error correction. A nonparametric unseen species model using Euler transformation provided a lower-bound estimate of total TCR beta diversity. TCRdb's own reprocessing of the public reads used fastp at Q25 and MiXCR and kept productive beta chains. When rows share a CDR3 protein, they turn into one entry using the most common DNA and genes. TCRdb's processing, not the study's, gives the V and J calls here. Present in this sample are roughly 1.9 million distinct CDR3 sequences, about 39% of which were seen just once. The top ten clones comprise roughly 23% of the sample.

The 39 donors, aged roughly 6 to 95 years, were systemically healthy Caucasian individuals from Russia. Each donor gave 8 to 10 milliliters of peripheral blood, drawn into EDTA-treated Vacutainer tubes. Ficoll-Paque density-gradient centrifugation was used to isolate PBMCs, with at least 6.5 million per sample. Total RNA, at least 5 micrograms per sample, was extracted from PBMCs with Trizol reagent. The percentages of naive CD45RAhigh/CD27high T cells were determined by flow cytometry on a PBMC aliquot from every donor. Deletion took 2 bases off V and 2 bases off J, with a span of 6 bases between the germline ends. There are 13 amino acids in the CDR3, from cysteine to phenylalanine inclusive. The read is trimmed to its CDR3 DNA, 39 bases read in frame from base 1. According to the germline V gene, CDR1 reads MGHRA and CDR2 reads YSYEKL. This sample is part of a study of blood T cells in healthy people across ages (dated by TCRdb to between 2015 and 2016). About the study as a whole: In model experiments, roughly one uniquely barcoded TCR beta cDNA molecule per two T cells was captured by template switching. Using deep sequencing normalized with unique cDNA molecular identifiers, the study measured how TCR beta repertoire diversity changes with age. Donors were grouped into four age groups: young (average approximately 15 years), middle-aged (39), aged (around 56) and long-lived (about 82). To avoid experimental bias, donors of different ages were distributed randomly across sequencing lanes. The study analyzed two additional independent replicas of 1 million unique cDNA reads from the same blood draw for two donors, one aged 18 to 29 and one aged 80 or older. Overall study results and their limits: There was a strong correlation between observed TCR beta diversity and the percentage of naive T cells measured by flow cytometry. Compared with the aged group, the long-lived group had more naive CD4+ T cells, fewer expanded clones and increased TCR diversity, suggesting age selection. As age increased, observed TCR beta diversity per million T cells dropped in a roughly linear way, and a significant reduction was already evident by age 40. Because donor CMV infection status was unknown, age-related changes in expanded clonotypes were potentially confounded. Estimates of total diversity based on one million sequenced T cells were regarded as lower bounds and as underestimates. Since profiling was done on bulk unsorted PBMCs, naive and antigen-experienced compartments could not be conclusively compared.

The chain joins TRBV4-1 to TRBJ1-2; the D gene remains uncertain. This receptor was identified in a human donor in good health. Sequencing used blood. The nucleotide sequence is TGCGCCAGCAGCCAAAGAACGAACTATGGCTACACCTTC. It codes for CASSQRTNYGYTF.